This T cell receptor beta chain was captured by sequencing in a study of CD8+CD57+ T cells in acquired aplastic anemia. Genomic DNA acted as the template from which TCR beta VDJ combination and CDR3 sequence profiling were carried out. TCRdb ran MiXCR on the reads and lists one entry per CDR3 protein. The sample has under 200,000 distinct CDR3 sequences; 71% are singletons. CDR3 size: 13 residues. Germline-derived CDR1 and CDR2 are DFQATT and SNEGSKA (reference sequence). Sequenced patients had shown CD8+CD57+ cell expansion by flow cytometry. The source of this sequence is a human donor with aplastic anemia. Sequenced sample: sorted CD4+, CD8+, or CD8+CD57+ T cells (not recorded which) from PBMCs. The rearrangement uses TRBV20-1 and TRBJ2-1; D ambiguous. The assigned J gene may be wrong: the sequence end matches TRBJ2-7 better. The CDR3 coding sequence is TGCAGTGCTAGAGGCGAGAGTCAATACGAGCAGTACTTC. Protein: CSARGESQYEQYF.